The 31 T cell receptor beta chains reported below all come from one sample, sequenced in a study of cytomegalovirus exposure and HLA in healthy donors (dated by TCRdb to 2016 to 2017). Library preparation used the immunoSEQ multiplex PCR assay. For the multiplex PCR, a mixture combining 60 forward primers for TCR Vbeta segments and 13 reverse primers for TCR Jbeta segments was used. Here the immuneACCESS table is served through TCRdb, limited to in-frame sequences with V and J called. Missing clones are a known gap in these copies; in checked studies unresolved V genes cover under half, and the rest lacks a known reason. The sample table holds approximately 110,000 clones, of which more than 70% were seen once. Of the sample, 0.2% to 0.3% falls within the top ten clones. The sample taken for sequencing was PBMCs. Source of these receptors: a man aged 50 or older in good health and CMV-seronegative.

This rearrangement joins TRBV7-2 to TRBJ2-5; tentative D call: TRBD2 (6 bases). V lost 8 bases and J 1 base, leaving 17 bases between the germline ends. The CDR3 spans 15 residues. In germline, CDR1 is SGHTA, CDR2 FQGNSA. The CDR3 reads CASAGGIPFQETQYF. CDR3 DNA sequence: TGTGCCAGCGCCGGGGGAATACCCTTCCAAGAGACCCAGTACTTC.

This clone has a single count. This chain uses TRBV29-1 with TRBJ1-5; the D gene is possibly TRBD1 (5 bases). Germline CDR1 is SQVTM and CDR2 is ANQGSEA. The V end lost 3 bases, the J end lost 6 bases, and 12 bases lay between the germline ends. This CDR3 has 13 amino acids. CDR3 amino acids: CSVEGLEGQPQHF. CDR3 sequence (DNA): TGCAGCGTTGAGGGACTCGAAGGTCAGCCCCAGCATTTT.

The chain is built from TRBV5-6 and TRBJ2-1; 9 bases match TRBD2. V was clipped by 4 bases and J by 3 bases; unmatched bases: 8. The CDR3 contains 16 residues. Looked up from germline, CDR1 is SGHDT and CDR2 is YYEEEE. The CDR3 here is CASSAGGSGGYNEQFF. The CDR3 DNA reads as TGTGCCAGCAGCGCCGGGGGTAGCGGGGGCTACAATGAGCAGTTCTTC.

This rearrangement joins TRBV5-1 to TRBJ1-2; D is undetermined. Trimming took off 1 base at V and 2 bases at J, with 12 bases between the two ends. Looked up from germline, CDR1 is SGHRS and CDR2 is YFSETQ. The CDR3 length is 15 residues. In nucleotides, the CDR3 is TGCGCCAGCAGCTTGAACGCGGAAATAAACTATGGCTACACCTTC. Its translation: CASSLNAEINYGYTF.

V and J are TRBV29-1 and TRBJ2-3; 12 positions agree with TRBD2. The CDR3 consists of 13 residues. Germline V lookup: CDR1 SQVTM, CDR2 ANQGSEA. Germline trimming cut 7 bases from V and 5 bases from J; bases unmatched to any gene: 4. DNA of the CDR3: TGCAGCGCCTCGACTAGCGGGGGAGATACGCAGTATTTT. It translates to CSASTSGGDTQYF.

Remarks on this clone: At one end the junction does not follow the germline gene, possibly because of a read error. The chain employs TRBV7-9 and TRBJ1-5, with D unclear. Per germline, CDR1 SEHNR and CDR2 FQNEAQ (reference sequence). This CDR3 region has 14 residues. The CDR3 spells CSSSLGGLGQPQHF. The CDR3 DNA sequence: TGTTCCAGCAGCTTAGGAGGGTTGGGGCAGCCCCAGCATTTT.

This clone was detected a few times. This specimen includes other DNA sequences encoding the same CDR3. This sequence joins TRBV6-5 and TRBJ2-1; 14 nucleotides match TRBD2. After removal of 6 bases from V and 9 bases from J, the junction contained 7 bases not matched to a gene. This CDR3 has 15 amino acids. Germline loops: CDR1 MNHEY, CDR2 SVGAGI. The CDR3 reads CASSRGLAGGGEQFF. In nucleotides, the CDR3 is TGTGCCAGCAGCCGCGGACTAGCGGGGGGCGGTGAGCAGTTCTTC.

CDR3 bases: TGTGCCAGCAGCTTGGTACAGGGGTTGAACACTGAAGCTTTCTTT. It yields the protein CASSLVQGLNTEAFF. The chain has TRBV5-4 and TRBJ1-1; the match to TRBD1 covers 7 bases. This CDR3 comprises 15 residues. From germline, CDR1 is SGHNT and CDR2 YYREEE (reference sequence). V gave up 0 bases and J gave up 0 bases; unmatched junction bases: 2. Full variable domain (outside the CDR3, taken from reference TRBV5-4 and TRBJ1-1): ETGVTQSPTHLIKTRGQQVTLRCSSQSGHNTVSWYQQALGQGPQFIFQYYREEENGRGNFPPRFSGLQFPNYSSELNVNALELDDSALYLCASSLVQGLNTEAFFGQGTRLTVV.

This clone was seen only a few times. The V call is TRBV7-9, the J call TRBJ1-1; D ambiguous. The CDR3 length is 14 residues. Deletions cut 6 bases from V and 4 bases from J, with 15 bases between. Per the germline V gene, CDR1 is SEHNR and CDR2 is FQNEAQ (reference sequence). In nucleotides, the CDR3 is TGTGCCAGCAGACTAATTGCAGATGGCACTGAAGCTTTCTTT. It translates to CASRLIADGTEAFF.

This clone turned up a few times. The V call is TRBV7-9, the J call TRBJ1-4, with a tentative D call TRBD1 (5 bases). The germline V and J ends were trimmed by 8 bases and 10 bases, with 17 bases remaining between them. Looked up from germline, CDR1 is SEHNR and CDR2 is FQNEAQ (reference sequence). The CDR3 has 13 residues. CDR3 bases: TGTGCCAGCGGATTTCGTCAGGGTGCAAAACTGTTTTTT. The encoded protein is CASGFRQGAKLFF.

The chain combines TRBV4-1 with TRBJ1-1; tentative D call: TRBD1 (5 bases). Between the trimmed V and J ends, which lost 0 bases and 6 bases, there was a span of 14 bases. This CDR3 is 15 amino acids long. The germline V gene encodes CDR1 MGHRA and CDR2 YSYEKL. In nucleotides, the CDR3 is TGCGCCAGCAGCCAAGATAGGGGTTATGGCGCTGAAGCTTTCTTT. Translation: CASSQDRGYGAEAFF.

Of note for this clone: Compared with germline, one end of the junction differs, possibly owing to a read error. J is TRBJ2-3 and V is TRBV10-1; TRBD1 might be the D (6 bases). The germline V gene encodes CDR1 WNHNN and CDR2 SYGVQD (reference sequence). The CDR3 runs 16 residues. The CDR3 DNA reads as TGCGCCAGCCTACCCCAGGGGAAGGAAGTCCAAGATATGCAGTATTTT. This gives the protein CASLPQGKEVQDMQYF.

The chain uses TRBV19 and TRBJ2-1; 15 positions match TRBD2. CDR3 length: 14 residues. Germline CDR1 is LNHDA and CDR2 is SQIVND (reference sequence). The V segment lost 11 bases and the J segment 7 bases; nucleotides outside the gene matches: 6. The CDR3 DNA is TGTGCCTCGAAGGGACTAGCGGGAGGTAATGAGCAGTTCTTC. Translated: CASKGLAGGNEQFF.

The chain combines TRBV7-3 with TRBJ2-3; 9 bases map to TRBD1. There are 15 residues in the CDR3. Germline V gene sequence: CDR1 SGHTA, CDR2 FQGTGA. V trimming: 4 bases; J trimming: 4 bases; junction bases outside the gene matches: 6. CDR3 DNA sequence: TGTGCCAGCAGCTCTACAGGGGGCCCATCAGATACGCAGTATTTT. Protein: CASSSTGGPSDTQYF.

The CDR3 DNA is TGTGCCAGCAGGGGACACGGGGGGGAGGAGACCCAGTACTTC. It specifies CASRGHGGEETQYF. V is TRBV6-5 and J is TRBJ2-5; 8 bases map to TRBD2. CDR1 and CDR2 from the germline V gene are MNHEY and SVGAGI. Trimming took 6 bases from V and 5 from J; bases not matched to a gene: 8. The CDR3 is made up of 14 amino acids.

V is TRBV29-1 and J is TRBJ1-2; no firm D call. Trimming took 4 bases from V and 1 from J, leaving 7 bases between them. Germline CDR1 SQVTM, CDR2 ANQGSEA. The CDR3 totals 12 residues. CDR3 in amino acids: CSVGSLNYGYTF. In DNA, the CDR3 is TGCAGCGTTGGGTCACTTAACTATGGCTACACCTTC.

The chain combines TRBV28 with TRBJ1-5, with 8 bases lining up with TRBD1. The CDR3 consists of 16 residues. The germline CDR1 and CDR2 sequences are MDHEN and SYDVKM. Trimming cost V 2 bases and J 2 bases; bases outside gene matches: 5. The CDR3 DNA reads TGTGCCAGCAGTTTACTCTTGACAGGGGGCAATCAGCCCCAGCATTTT. Protein sequence: CASSLLLTGGNQPQHF.

The V call is TRBV4-1, the J call TRBJ2-2; 13 positions match TRBD2. Germline V gene sequence: CDR1 MGHRA, CDR2 YSYEKL. The junction had 16 bases not matched to a gene; V was cut back by 4 bases and J by 8 bases. The CDR3 has 19 amino acids. CDR3 sequence: CASSRWDGGTSGAAGELFF. The CDR3 DNA reads as TGCGCCAGCAGCCGCTGGGACGGGGGGACTAGCGGGGCGGCGGGGGAGCTGTTTTTT.

V and J are TRBV4-3 and TRBJ1-4, with a possible D match to TRBD1 (5 bases). CDR3 length: 16 amino acids. Germline V gene data show CDR1 as LGHNA and CDR2 as YSLEER. Trimming cost V 1 base and J 7 bases, with 16 bases left between them. The CDR3 protein is CASSQGMSAGGEKLFF. DNA for the CDR3: TGCGCCAGCAGCCAAGGAATGTCGGCCGGGGGTGAAAAACTGTTTTTT.

In its sample, this clone was seen once. V usage is TRBV7-8 and J usage is TRBJ2-2, with TRBD2 as a possible D gene (6 bases). The CDR3 is 15 amino acids. Per the germline V gene, CDR1 is SGHVS and CDR2 is FQNEAQ. Trimming took off 1 base at V and 3 bases at J, with 9 bases between the two ends. CDR3 DNA sequence: TGTGCCAGCAGCTTAGTTGGGACTGACACCGGGGAGCTGTTTTTT. Amino acids: CASSLVGTDTGELFF.

The chain recombines TRBV7-8 with TRBJ2-1, with a possible D match to TRBD2 (5 bases). CDR1 and CDR2 (germline): SGHVS, FQNEAQ. This CDR3 region has 15 residues. V was shortened by 0 bases and J by 6 bases, with 12 bases between the two germline ends. CDR3 sequence: CASSLAHLAINEQFF. In nucleotides, the CDR3 is TGTGCCAGCAGCTTAGCGCACCTAGCAATCAATGAGCAGTTCTTC.

V is TRBV6-1 and J is TRBJ1-2; 8 bases line up with TRBD1. J lost 3 bases, V lost 2 bases, and 8 bases had no gene match. The CDR3 is 16 amino acids. The germline gives CDR1 MNHNS, CDR2 SASEGT. CDR3 region: CASSEYPTGAYYGYTF. As DNA, the CDR3 is TGTGCCAGCAGTGAATACCCGACAGGGGCGTACTATGGCTACACCTTC.

This clone was recorded a few times. The chain links TRBV7-3 to TRBJ2-1, with TRBD2 matching 10 bases. Germline CDR1 is SGHTA and CDR2 is FQGTGA. The CDR3 length is 14 residues. V lost 5 bases and J lost 5; bases outside the gene matches: 3. The CDR3 protein is CASSPSGRNNEQFF. The CDR3 region has the DNA TGTGCCAGCAGCCCTAGCGGGAGAAACAATGAGCAGTTCTTC. Together with reference TRBV7-3 and TRBJ2-1, the CDR3 gives the full variable domain: GAGVSQTPSNKVTEKGKYVELRCDPISGHTALYWYRQSLGQGPEFLIYFQGTGAADDSGLPNDRFFAVRPEGSVSTLKIQRTERGDSAVYLCASSPSGRNNEQFFGPGTRLTVL.

In its sample, this clone was seen a few times. The gene calls are TRBV5-1 and TRBJ2-1, with 7 bases aligning to TRBD2. The CDR3 is 14 amino acids. Unmatched junction bases numbered 9, after V lost 2 bases and J lost 10 bases. Germline V CDR1 and CDR2: SGHRS, YFSETQ. CDR3 residues: CASSFGLVPSEQFF. The DNA for the CDR3 is TGCGCCAGCAGCTTTGGACTAGTCCCATCGGAGCAGTTCTTC.

The chain is built from TRBV10-1 and TRBJ1-5, with D hard to call. Germline assignment: CDR1 WNHNN and CDR2 SYGVQD (reference sequence). The length of the CDR3 is 15 residues. Trimming left V 9 bases short and J 2 bases short, with 17 bases between. CDR3: CARPNSGSCNQPQHF. The CDR3 DNA reads TGCGCCAGACCAAATTCGGGTTCTTGCAATCAGCCCCAGCATTTT.

Concerning this clone: Compared with germline, one end of the junction differs, possibly owing to a read error. The chain has TRBV5-4 and TRBJ1-2; weak D call: TRBD1 (6 bases). This CDR3 is built from 14 residues. Germline CDR1 SGHNT, CDR2 YYREEE (reference sequence). In nucleotides, the CDR3 is TGTGCCAGCAGCTTGCGGAGGACAGACTATGGCTACCCCTTC. Translated: CASSLRRTDYGYPF.

J is TRBJ1-2 and V is TRBV6-5; D perhaps matches TRBD1 (6 bases). The CDR3 totals 13 residues. The V and J ends lost 3 bases and 7 bases respectively, with 12 bases between them. The germline gives CDR1 MNHEY, CDR2 SVGAGI. CDR3 bases: TGTGCCAGCAGTTATAACAGGGAACGTGGCTACACCTTC. As protein: CASSYNRERGYTF.

V and J are TRBV28 and TRBJ2-3, with D possibly TRBD2 on 5 matching bases. The V and J ends lost 6 bases and 2 bases respectively, with 12 bases between them. CDR1 is MDHEN and CDR2 is SYDVKM in the germline V gene. The CDR3 totals 14 residues. The CDR3 is CASRDSRTTDTQYF. The CDR3 DNA is TGTGCCAGCAGGGACTCCCGGACCACAGATACGCAGTATTTT.

This clone was recorded once. The chain carries TRBV7-9 and TRBJ2-7; TRBD2 is a possible D gene (5 bases). Trimming cost V 5 bases and J 3 bases, with 14 bases left between them. CDR1 is SEHNR, CDR2 FQNEAQ, per germline (reference sequence). There are 14 residues in the CDR3. CDR3 sequence: CASSPLDGVYEQYF. Here the CDR3 DNA reads TGTGCCAGCAGCCCGTTGGACGGGGTCTACGAGCAGTACTTC. The variable domain in full, completed from reference TRBV7-9 and TRBJ2-7, reads DTGVSQNPRHKITKRGQNVTFRCDPISEHNRLYWYRQTLGQGPEFLTYFQNEAQLEKSRLLSDRFSAERPKGSFSTLEIQRTEQGDSAMYLCASSPLDGVYEQYFGPGTRLTVT.

DNA of the CDR3: TGTGCCAGTAGTACGGACAGCGTGGGCCAGTACTTC. It encodes CASSTDSVGQYF. The V gene is TRBV19, the J gene TRBJ2-5; TRBD1 might be the D (6 bases). This CDR3 region has 12 residues. The V gene lost 4 bases and the J gene lost 10 bases, with 13 bases spanning the gap. Germline CDR1 reads LNHDA; CDR2 reads SQIVND (reference sequence).

The rearrangement joins TRBV7-9 to TRBJ2-5, with a possible D match to TRBD1 (6 bases). This CDR3 comprises 19 residues. The germline CDR1 and CDR2 sequences are SEHNR and FQNEAQ (reference sequence). V was shortened by 5 bases and J by 6 bases, with 31 bases between the two germline ends. DNA for the CDR3: TGTGCCAGCAGCCCGCGCGAGGGAGACAGGTACTCGAGGTGGAAGACCCAGTACTTC. Translating gives CASSPREGDRYSRWKTQYF. The full variable domain, with the rest looked up from reference TRBV7-9 and TRBJ2-5, is DTGVSQNPRHKITKRGQNVTFRCDPISEHNRLYWYRQTLGQGPEFLTYFQNEAQLEKSRLLSDRFSAERPKGSFSTLEIQRTEQGDSAMYLCASSPREGDRYSRWKTQYFGPGTRLLVL.